This TCR beta chain was sequenced during a study of blood T cell repertoires in COVID-19. Produced via immunoSEQ multiplex PCR; TCRdb's table is partial and in-frame only. The data contain 300,000 or so clones, about 87% of them singletons. This CDR3 has 15 amino acids. Germline lookup yields CDR1 MNHEY and CDR2 SMNVEV (reference sequence). Trimming cost V 4 bases and J 2 bases, with 12 bases left between them. This receptor was taken from a woman aged 45-60 years who had recovered from COVID-19. The source material was peripheral blood. The V call is TRBV27, the J call TRBJ1-5; TRBD1 might be the D (5 bases). This chain's CDR3 is CASSSLGGGNQPQHF. The DNA for the CDR3 is TGTGCCAGCAGTTCCCTGGGGGGTGGCAATCAGCCCCAGCATTTT.